The following is a T cell receptor (beta chain) sequence with its context. This entry is derived from a study of T cell responses to AZD1222 COVID-19 vaccine. TCRdb keeps only in-frame clones here, not all; method: immunoSEQ multiplex PCR. The repertoire has roughly 120,000 clones, about 92% of them found once; the top ten carry around 5%. The sequence was obtained from an adult who received the AZD1222 COVID-19 vaccine. This sample comprised peripheral blood, obtained 28 days after the second AZD1222 dose.

CDR3 protein: CATVGTAIADTQYF. The CDR3 coding sequence is TGTGCCACGGTCGGGACAGCTATTGCAGATACGCAGTATTTT. V gene TRBV10-3 combines with J gene TRBJ2-3; 7 bases map to TRBD1. Trimming removed 10 bases from V and 4 bases from J; junction bases left unmatched: 11. The CDR3 spans 14 residues. Germline assignment: CDR1 ENHRY and CDR2 SYGVKD.